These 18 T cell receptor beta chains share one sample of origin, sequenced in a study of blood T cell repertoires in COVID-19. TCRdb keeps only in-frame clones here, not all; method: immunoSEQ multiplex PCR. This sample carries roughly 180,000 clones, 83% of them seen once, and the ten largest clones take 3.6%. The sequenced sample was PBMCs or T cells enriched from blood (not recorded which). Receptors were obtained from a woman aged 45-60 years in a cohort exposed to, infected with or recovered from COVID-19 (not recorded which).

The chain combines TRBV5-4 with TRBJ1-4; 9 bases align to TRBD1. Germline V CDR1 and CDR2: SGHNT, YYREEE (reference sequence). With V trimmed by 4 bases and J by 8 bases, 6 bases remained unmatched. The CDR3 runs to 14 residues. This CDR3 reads CASSRTGVGEKLFF. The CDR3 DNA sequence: TGTGCCAGCAGCCGGACAGGGGTCGGAGAAAAACTGTTTTTT.

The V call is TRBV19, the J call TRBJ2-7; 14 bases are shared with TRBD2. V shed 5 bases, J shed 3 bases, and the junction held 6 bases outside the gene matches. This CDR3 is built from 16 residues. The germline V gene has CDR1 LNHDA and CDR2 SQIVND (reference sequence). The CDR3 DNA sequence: TGTGCCAGTAGTTCCGGACTAGCGGGAGGATTCTACGAGCAGTACTTC. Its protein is CASSSGLAGGFYEQYF.

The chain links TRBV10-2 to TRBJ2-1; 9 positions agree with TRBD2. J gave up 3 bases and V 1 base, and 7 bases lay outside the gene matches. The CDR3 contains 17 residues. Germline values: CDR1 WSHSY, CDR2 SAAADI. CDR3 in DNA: TGCGCCAGCAGTGAGTTAGGGACTAGCAGGTACTACAATGAGCAGTTCTTC. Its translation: CASSELGTSRYYNEQFF.

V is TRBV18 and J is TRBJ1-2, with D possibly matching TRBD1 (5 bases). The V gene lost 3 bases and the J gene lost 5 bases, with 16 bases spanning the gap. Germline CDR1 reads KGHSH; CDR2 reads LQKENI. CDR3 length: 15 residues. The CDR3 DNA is TGTGCCAGCTCACCCCCGTCTAGACAGACTTATGGCTACACCTTC. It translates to CASSPPSRQTYGYTF.

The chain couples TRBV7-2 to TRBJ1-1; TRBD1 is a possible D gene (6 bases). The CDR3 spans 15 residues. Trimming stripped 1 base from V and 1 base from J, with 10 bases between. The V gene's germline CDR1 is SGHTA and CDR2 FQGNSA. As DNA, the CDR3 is TGTGCCAGCAGCTTAGTGGGAGGGGGGAACACTGAAGCTTTCTTT. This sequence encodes CASSLVGGGNTEAFF.

The CDR3: CATSGQRLPGNTIYF. CDR3 nucleotide sequence: TGTGCCACCAGCGGGCAACGGTTGCCTGGAAACACCATATATTTT. The chain carries TRBV15 and TRBJ1-3; D not certain. V shed 5 bases and J shed 2 bases, with 13 bases lying between them. Germline V gene sequence: CDR1 LNHNV, CDR2 YYDKDF (reference sequence). The CDR3 is 15 residues long.

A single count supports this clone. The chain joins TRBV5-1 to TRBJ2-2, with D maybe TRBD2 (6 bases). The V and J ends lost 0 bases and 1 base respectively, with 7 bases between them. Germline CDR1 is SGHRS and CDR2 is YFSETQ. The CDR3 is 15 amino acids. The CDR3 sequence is CASSLGGMNTGELFF. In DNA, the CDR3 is TGCGCCAGCAGCTTGGGCGGGATGAACACCGGGGAGCTGTTTTTT.

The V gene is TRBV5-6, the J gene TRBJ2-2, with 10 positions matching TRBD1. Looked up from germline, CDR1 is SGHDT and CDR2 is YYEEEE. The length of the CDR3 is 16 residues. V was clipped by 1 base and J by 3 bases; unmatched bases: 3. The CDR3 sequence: CASSLTGTGDTGELFF. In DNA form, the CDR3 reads TGTGCCAGCAGCTTGACCGGGACAGGGGACACCGGGGAGCTGTTTTTT. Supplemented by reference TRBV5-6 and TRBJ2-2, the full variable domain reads DAGVTQSPTHLIKTRGQQVTLRCSPKSGHDTVSWYQQALGQGPQFIFQYYEEEERQRGNFPDRFSGHQFPNYSSELNVNALLLGDSALYLCASSLTGTGDTGELFFGEGSRLTVL.

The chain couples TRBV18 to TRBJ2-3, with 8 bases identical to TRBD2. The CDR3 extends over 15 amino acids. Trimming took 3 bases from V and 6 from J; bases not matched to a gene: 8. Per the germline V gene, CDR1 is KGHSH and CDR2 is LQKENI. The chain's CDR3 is CASSPPSGGRDTQYF. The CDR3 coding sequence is TGTGCCAGCTCACCTCCGAGCGGGGGCAGGGATACGCAGTATTTT.

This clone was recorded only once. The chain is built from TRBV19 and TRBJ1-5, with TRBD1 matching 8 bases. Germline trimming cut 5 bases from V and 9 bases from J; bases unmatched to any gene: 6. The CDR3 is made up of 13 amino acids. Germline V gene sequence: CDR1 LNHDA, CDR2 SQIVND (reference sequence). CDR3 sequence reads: CASSVQGGGPQHF. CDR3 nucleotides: TGTGCCAGTAGTGTACAGGGGGGAGGGCCCCAGCATTTT.

The CDR3 spells CASSFGGNSNQPQHF. The DNA of the CDR3 is TGTGCCAGCAGCTTTGGAGGAAATAGCAATCAGCCCCAGCATTTT. The chain recombines TRBV7-9 with TRBJ1-5; D is undetermined. Germline V CDR1 and CDR2: SEHNR, FQNEAQ (reference sequence). Trimming pared 3 bases from V and 0 bases from J, leaving 9 bases between. The CDR3 runs 15 residues. Complete variable domain (other parts from reference TRBV7-9 and TRBJ1-5): DTGVSQNPRHKITKRGQNVTFRCDPISEHNRLYWYRQTLGQGPEFLTYFQNEAQLEKSRLLSDRFSAERPKGSFSTLEIQRTEQGDSAMYLCASSFGGNSNQPQHFGDGTRLSIL.

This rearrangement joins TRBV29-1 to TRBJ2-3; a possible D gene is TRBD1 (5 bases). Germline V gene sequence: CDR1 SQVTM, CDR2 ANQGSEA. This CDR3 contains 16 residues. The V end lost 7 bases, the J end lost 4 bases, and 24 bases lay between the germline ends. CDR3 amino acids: CSEPNAGLFRADTQYF. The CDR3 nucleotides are TGCAGCGAACCGAATGCAGGGCTCTTTAGGGCAGATACGCAGTATTTT.

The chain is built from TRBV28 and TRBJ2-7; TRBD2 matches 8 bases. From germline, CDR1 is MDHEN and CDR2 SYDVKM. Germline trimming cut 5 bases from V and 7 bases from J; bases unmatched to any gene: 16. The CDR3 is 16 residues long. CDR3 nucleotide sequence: TGTGCCAGCAGTCGCAGGAAGACTAGCGACGATGGGGAGCAGTACTTC. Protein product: CASSRRKTSDDGEQYF. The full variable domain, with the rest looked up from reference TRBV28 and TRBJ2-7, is DVKVTQSSRYLVKRTGEKVFLECVQDMDHENMFWYRQDPGLGLRLIYFSYDVKMKEKGDIPEGYSVSREKKERFSLILESASTNQTSMYLCASSRRKTSDDGEQYFGPGTRLTVT.

CDR3 region: CSVEALQKNEKLFF. The CDR3 DNA follows: TGCAGCGTTGAAGCCCTGCAGAAAAATGAAAAACTGTTTTTT. The chain couples TRBV29-1 to TRBJ1-4; D remains unclear. The CDR3 contains 14 residues. V lost 1 base, J lost 5 bases, and 11 bases lay in between. Germline V gene sequence: CDR1 SQVTM, CDR2 ANQGSEA.

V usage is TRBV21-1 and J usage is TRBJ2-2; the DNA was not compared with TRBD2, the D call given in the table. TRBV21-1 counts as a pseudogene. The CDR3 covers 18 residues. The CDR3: CASGLAGGGTGSSGELFF. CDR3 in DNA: TGTGCCAGCGGACTAGCGGGAGGGGGGACTGGGTCGTCCGGGGAGCTGTTTTTT.

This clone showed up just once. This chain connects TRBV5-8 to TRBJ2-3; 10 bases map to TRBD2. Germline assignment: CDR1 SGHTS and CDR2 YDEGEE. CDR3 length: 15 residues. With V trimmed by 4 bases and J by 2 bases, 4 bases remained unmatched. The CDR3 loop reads CASSELAGTTDTQYF. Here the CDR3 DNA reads TGTGCCAGCAGCGAACTAGCGGGAACCACAGATACGCAGTATTTT. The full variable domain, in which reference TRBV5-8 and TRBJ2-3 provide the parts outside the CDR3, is EAGVTQSPTHLIKTRGQQATLRCSPISGHTSVYWYQQALGLGLQFLLWYDEGEERNRGNFPPRFSGRQFPNYSSELNVNALELEDSALYLCASSELAGTTDTQYFGPGTRLTVL.

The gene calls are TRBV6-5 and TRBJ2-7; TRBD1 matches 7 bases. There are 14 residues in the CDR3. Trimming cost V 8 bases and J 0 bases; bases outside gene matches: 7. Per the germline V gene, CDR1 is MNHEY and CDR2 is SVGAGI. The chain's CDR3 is CASQGQLSSYEQYF. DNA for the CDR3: TGTGCCAGCCAGGGACAGCTGAGCTCCTACGAGCAGTACTTC.

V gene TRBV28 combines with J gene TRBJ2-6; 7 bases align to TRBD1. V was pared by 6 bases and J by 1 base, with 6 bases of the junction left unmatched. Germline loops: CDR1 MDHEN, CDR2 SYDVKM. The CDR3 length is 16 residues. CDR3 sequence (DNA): TGTGCCAGCAGGTGGGGACAGACTTCTGGGGCCAACGTCCTGACTTTC. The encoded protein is CASRWGQTSGANVLTF.